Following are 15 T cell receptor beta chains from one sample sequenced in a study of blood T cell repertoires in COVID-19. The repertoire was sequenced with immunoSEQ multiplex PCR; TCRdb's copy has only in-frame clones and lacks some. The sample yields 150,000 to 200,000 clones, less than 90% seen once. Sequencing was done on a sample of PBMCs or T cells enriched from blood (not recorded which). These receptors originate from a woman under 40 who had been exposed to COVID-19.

Here the CDR3 DNA reads TGTGCCAGTAGTATGGTCTGGGCAGGGATGGAAGAGACCCAGTACTTC. This translates into CASSMVWAGMEETQYF. The rearrangement joins TRBV19 to TRBJ2-5; TRBD1 might be the D (5 bases). CDR3 length equals 16 residues. Germline CDR1 and CDR2: LNHDA and SQIVND (reference sequence). Trimming shortened V by 3 bases and J by 3 bases, and 17 bases separated the two germline ends.

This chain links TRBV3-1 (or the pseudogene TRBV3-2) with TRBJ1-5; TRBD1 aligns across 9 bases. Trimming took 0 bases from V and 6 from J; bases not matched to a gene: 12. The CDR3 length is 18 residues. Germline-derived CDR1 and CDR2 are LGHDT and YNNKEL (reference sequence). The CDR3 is CASSQDPSRDRAFQPQHF. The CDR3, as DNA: TGTGCCAGCAGCCAAGATCCCAGCCGGGACAGGGCATTTCAGCCCCAGCATTTT.

For the CDR3, the DNA is TGTGCCAGCTCACCGTCAGGGGTTGTTGATTCACCCCTCCACTTT. Translating it yields CASSPSGVVDSPLHF. The chain joins TRBV18 to TRBJ1-6, with a weak D call TRBD1 (6 bases). Trimming pared 3 bases from V and 8 bases from J, leaving 14 bases between. The CDR3 contains 15 residues. Germline V lookup: CDR1 KGHSH, CDR2 LQKENI.

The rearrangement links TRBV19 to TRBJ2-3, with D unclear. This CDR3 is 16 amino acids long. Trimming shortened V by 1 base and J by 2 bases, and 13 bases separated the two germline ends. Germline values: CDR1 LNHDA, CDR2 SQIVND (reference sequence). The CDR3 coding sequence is TGTGCCAGTAGTATAGGTGCGGAGAGAACCACAGATACGCAGTATTTT. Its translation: CASSIGAERTTDTQYF.

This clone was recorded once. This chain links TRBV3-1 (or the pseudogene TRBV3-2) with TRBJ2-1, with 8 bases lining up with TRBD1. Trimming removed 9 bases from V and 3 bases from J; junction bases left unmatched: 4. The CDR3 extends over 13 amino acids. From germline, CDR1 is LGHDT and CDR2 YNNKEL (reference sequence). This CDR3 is CARPGQDYNEQFF. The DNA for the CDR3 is TGTGCCAGACCGGGACAGGACTACAATGAGCAGTTCTTC.

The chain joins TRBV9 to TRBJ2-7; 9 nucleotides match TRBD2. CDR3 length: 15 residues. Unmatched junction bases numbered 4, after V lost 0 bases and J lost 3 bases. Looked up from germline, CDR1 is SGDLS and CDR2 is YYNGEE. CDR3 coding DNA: TGTGCCAGCAGCGTAGGACTAGCGGCTAACTACGAGCAGTACTTC. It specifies CASSVGLAANYEQYF.

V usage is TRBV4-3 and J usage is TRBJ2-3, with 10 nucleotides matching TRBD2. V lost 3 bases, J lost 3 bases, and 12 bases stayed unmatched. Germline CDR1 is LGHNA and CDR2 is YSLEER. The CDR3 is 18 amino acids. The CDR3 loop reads CASSQEFISGGVTDTQYF. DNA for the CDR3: TGCGCCAGCAGCCAGGAATTCATCAGCGGGGGGGTAACAGATACGCAGTATTTT.

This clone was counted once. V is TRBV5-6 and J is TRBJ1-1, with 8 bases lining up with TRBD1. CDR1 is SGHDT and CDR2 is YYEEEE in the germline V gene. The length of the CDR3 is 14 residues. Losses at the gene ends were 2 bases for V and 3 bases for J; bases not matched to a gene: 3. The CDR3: CASSFGQGYTEAFF. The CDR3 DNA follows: TGTGCCAGCAGCTTTGGACAGGGCTACACTGAAGCTTTCTTT.

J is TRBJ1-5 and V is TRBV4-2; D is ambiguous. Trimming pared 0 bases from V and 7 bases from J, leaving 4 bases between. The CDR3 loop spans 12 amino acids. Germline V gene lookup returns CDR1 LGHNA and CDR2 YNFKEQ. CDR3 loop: CASSQEGQPQHF. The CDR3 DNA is TGTGCCAGCAGCCAAGAGGGCCAGCCCCAGCATTTT.

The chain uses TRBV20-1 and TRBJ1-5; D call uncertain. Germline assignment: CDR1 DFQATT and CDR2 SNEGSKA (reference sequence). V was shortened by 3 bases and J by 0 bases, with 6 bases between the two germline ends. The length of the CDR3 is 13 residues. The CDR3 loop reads CSASADSNQPQHF. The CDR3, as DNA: TGCAGTGCTAGTGCAGATAGCAATCAGCCCCAGCATTTT.

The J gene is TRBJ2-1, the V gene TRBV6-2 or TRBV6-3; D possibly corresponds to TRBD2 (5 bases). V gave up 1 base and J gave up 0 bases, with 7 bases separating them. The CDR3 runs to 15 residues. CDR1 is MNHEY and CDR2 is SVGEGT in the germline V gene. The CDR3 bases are TGTGCCAGCAGTTACTTAGGGAGCTCCTACAATGAGCAGTTCTTC. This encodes CASSYLGSSYNEQFF.

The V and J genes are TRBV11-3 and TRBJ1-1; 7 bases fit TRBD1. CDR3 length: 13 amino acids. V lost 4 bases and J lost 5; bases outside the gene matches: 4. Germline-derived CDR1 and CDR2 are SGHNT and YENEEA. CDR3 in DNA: TGTGCCAGCAGCTCACTCAGGGGGACTGAAGCTTTCTTT. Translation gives CASSSLRGTEAFF.

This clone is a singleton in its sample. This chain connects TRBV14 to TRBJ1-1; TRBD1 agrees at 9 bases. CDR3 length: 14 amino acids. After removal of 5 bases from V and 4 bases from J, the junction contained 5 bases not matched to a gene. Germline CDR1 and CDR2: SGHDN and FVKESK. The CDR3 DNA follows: TGTGCCAGCAGCGCACAGGGGGCTAGCACTGAAGCTTTCTTT. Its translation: CASSAQGASTEAFF.

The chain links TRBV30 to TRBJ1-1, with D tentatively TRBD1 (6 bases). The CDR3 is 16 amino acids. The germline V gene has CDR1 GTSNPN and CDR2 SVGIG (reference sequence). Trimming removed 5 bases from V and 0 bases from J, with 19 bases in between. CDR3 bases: TGTGCCTGGCTGCTTCAGGGGTACCCCGTGAACACTGAAGCTTTCTTT. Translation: CAWLLQGYPVNTEAFF.

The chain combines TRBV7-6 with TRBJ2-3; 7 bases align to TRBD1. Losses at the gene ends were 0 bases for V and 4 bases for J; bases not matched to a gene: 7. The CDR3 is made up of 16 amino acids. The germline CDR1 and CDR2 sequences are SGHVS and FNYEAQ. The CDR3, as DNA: TGTGCCAGCAGCTTAGCTAGGGGGCAGGCAGCAGATACGCAGTATTTT. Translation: CASSLARGQAADTQYF.